A selection of T cell receptor beta chains follows, all from one sample in a study of metastatic and nonmetastatic thyroid tumors. MiXCR re-clonotyped the PCR reads for TCRdb. Of approximately 13,000 clones in the sample, more than 20% were seen once. The sample was blood. All receptors derive from a male donor with papillary thyroid cancer or a benign thyroid nodule (not recorded which). Some clones in this sample may be carry-over from other donors' samples. Both conserved end residues are part of each CDR3. Fields, in order: V gene, J gene, clone size, D gene, CDR3 protein, CDR3 DNA. A D gene is named only where the DNA matches it firmly. Clone size, where shown, is once, few, many, or a class for clones that have expanded.

TRBV19,TRBJ2-1,few,TRBD2,CASSPTSGPYNEQFF,TGTGCCAGTAGTCCGACTAGCGGCCCTTACAATGAGCAGTTCTTC
TRBV27,TRBJ2-5,medium-sized,.,CASSAGGTQYF,TGTGCCAGCAGTGCCGGGGGGACCCAGTACTTC
TRBV6-1,TRBJ2-7,few,.,CASIRRGYEQYF,TGTGCCAGCATCCGAAGGGGCTACGAGCAGTACTTC
TRBV7-9,TRBJ1-6,medium-sized,.,CASSPPGDSPLHF,TGTGCCAGCAGCCCCCCAGGGGATTCACCCCTCCACTTT
TRBV30,TRBJ2-7,.,TRBD2,CAWSFGGGYEQYF,TGTGCCTGGAGCTTCGGGGGAGGGTACGAGCAGTACTTC
TRBV7-3,TRBJ2-1,few,.,CASSPLGANEQFF,TGTGCCAGCAGCCCCCTAGGGGCCAATGAGCAGTTCTTC
TRBV6-2/TRBV6-3,TRBJ2-7,many,.,CASRNGGTYEQYF,TGTGCCAGCAGGAATGGCGGTACCTACGAGCAGTACTTC
TRBV20-1,TRBJ2-3,.,.,CSARDRRDRTDTQYF,TGCAGTGCTAGAGATAGGCGGGATCGGACAGATACGCAGTATTTT
TRBV12-3/TRBV12-4,TRBJ2-3,few,TRBD2,CASISGRGDTQYF,TGTGCCAGCATTAGCGGGAGAGGAGATACGCAGTATTTT
TRBV6-2/TRBV6-3,TRBJ1-1,.,TRBD1,CASSYSGTGASRAFF,TGTGCCAGCAGTTACTCGGGGACAGGGGCCAGCCGAGCTTTCTTT
TRBV28,TRBJ2-2,.,.,CASSLRDTNTGELFF,TGTGCCAGCAGTCTCCGGGACACCAACACCGGGGAGCTGTTTTTT
TRBV4-2,TRBJ2-1,many,TRBD2,CASSHPNIAGGDHNEQFF,TGTGCCAGCAGCCATCCCAACATAGCGGGAGGGGACCACAATGAGCAGTTCTTC
TRBV7-9,TRBJ2-2,.,.,CASSWSGTPGELFF,TGTGCCAGCAGCTGGTCCGGCACCCCCGGGGAGCTGTTTTTT
TRBV6-1,TRBJ1-5,few,TRBD1,CASRPTGGGYQPQHF,TGTGCCAGCAGACCGACAGGGGGCGGCTATCAGCCCCAGCATTTT
TRBV15,TRBJ2-1,few,.,CATSRSGDNEQFF,TGTGCCACCAGCAGGTCGGGGGACAATGAGCAGTTCTTC
TRBV4-1,TRBJ1-3,once,.,CASSQDPGDSGNTIYF,TGCGCCAGCAGCCAAGATCCCGGGGATTCTGGAAACACCATATATTTT